This is a list of T cell receptor beta chains from one sample in a study of blood T cell repertoires in COVID-19. The data were produced by immunoSEQ multiplex PCR, yet TCRdb's version contains in-frame clones alone and is incomplete. In the table there are about 68,000 clones, roughly 91% of which are singletons. Sequenced sample: peripheral blood. The receptors were gathered from a man aged 35 to 55 with COVID-19, enrolled during active disease. Each CDR3 is given with its conserved first and last residue. A D gene is named only where the DNA matches it firmly. For some rows the clone size is stated as once, few or many, or as a class when expanded; others skip it.

j_gene,len,abundance,d_gene,v_gene,CDR3nt,CDR3aa
TRBJ2-3,14,.,TRBD2,TRBV3-1/TRBV3-2,TGTGCCAGCAGCCGCTCAACTAGCGCAGATACGCAGTATTTT,CASSRSTSADTQYF
TRBJ1-2,14,.,.,TRBV10-2,TGCGCCAGCAGGGAGCCGGGACAAGCCTATGGCTACACCTTC,CASREPGQAYGYTF
TRBJ2-3,14,.,.,TRBV19,TGTGCCAGCAACTCCGGGACTGACACAGATACGCAGTATTTT,CASNSGTDTDTQYF
TRBJ2-7,14,.,TRBD1,TRBV19,TGTGCCAGTAGTTTAGACAGGGGACCCTACGAGCAGTACTTC,CASSLDRGPYEQYF
TRBJ2-2,19,.,TRBD2,TRBV19,TGTGCCAGTAGTCCCCGCTTTGGTAGCGGGGGGGCCCAGCCCGGGGAGCTGTTTTTT,CASSPRFGSGGAQPGELFF
TRBJ2-3,12,.,.,TRBV10-3,TGTGCCATCGCAACTAGCACAGATACGCAGTATTTT,CAIATSTDTQYF
TRBJ2-7,14,.,TRBD2,TRBV6-5,TGTGCCAGCACACGGGGGGGGATTCGGGAGGAGCAGTACTTC,CASTRGGIREEQYF
TRBJ1-6,15,.,TRBD1,TRBV30,TGTGCCTGCCCCCCCGGTTCAGGGGGCAATTCACCCCTCCACTTT,CACPPGSGGNSPLHF
TRBJ1-2,13,.,.,TRBV18,TGTGCCAGCTCACCACCTGAAGGGGATGGCTACACCTTC,CASSPPEGDGYTF
TRBJ1-2,14,.,TRBD1,TRBV5-1,TGCGCCAGCAGCTTGGGGTCTCAGGGGGCAATTTACACCTTC,CASSLGSQGAIYTF
TRBJ2-3,15,.,.,TRBV2,TGTGCCAGCAGTGGATGGCCGCCACCCCCAGATACGCAGTATTTT,CASSGWPPPPDTQYF
TRBJ2-1,13,.,.,TRBV29-1,TGCAGCGTTGAAGGGACTACCCCTGGGGGGCAGTTCTTC,CSVEGTTPGGQFF
TRBJ2-7,15,.,TRBD1,TRBV6-5,TGTGCCAGCAGCGCCGACAGGGGTTTTTCCTACGAGCAGTACTTC,CASSADRGFSYEQYF
TRBJ1-2,13,.,.,TRBV6-5,TGTGCCAGCAGTCCCCGGGTCAGCTATGGCTACACCTTC,CASSPRVSYGYTF
TRBJ1-4,13,.,.,TRBV12-3/TRBV12-4,TGTGCCAGCACCGGACAGATGGGCGAAAAACTGTTTTTT,CASTGQMGEKLFF
TRBJ1-5,13,once,.,TRBV30,TGTGCCTGGAGCACGGACAGAAATCAGCCCCAGCATTTT,CAWSTDRNQPQHF
TRBJ1-2,15,.,TRBD1,TRBV7-8,TGTGCCAGCAGCGAAGACAGGGGGTTGTCCTATGGCTACACCTTC,CASSEDRGLSYGYTF
TRBJ1-1,13,.,.,TRBV29-1,TGCAGCGTTGCTACGAGGATGGACACTGAAGCTTTCTTT,CSVATRMDTEAFF
TRBJ2-1,14,.,.,TRBV28,TGTGCCAGCAGTTACATCGGCGGTTACAATGAGCAGTTCTTC,CASSYIGGYNEQFF
TRBJ1-2,14,.,.,TRBV6-5,TGTGCCAGCAGCGGACAAGCTGCTAACTATGGCTACACCTTC,CASSGQAANYGYTF
TRBJ1-2,15,.,.,TRBV5-8,TGTGCCAGCAGCTTGGGGCAGATGATTAACTATGGCTACACCTTC,CASSLGQMINYGYTF
TRBJ2-7,13,.,.,TRBV15,TGTGCCACCAGCAGAGGGGCCCCCGACGAGCAGTACTTC,CATSRGAPDEQYF
TRBJ2-7,12,.,.,TRBV3-1/TRBV3-2,TGTGCCAGCAGCCACCAAAGAGAGGAGCAGTACTTC,CASSHQREEQYF
TRBJ2-1,12,.,.,TRBV29-1,TGCAGCGTTTATCCCGCTGAGAATGAGCAGTTCTTC,CSVYPAENEQFF
TRBJ1-2,14,.,TRBD1,TRBV6-5,TGTGCCAGCAGTTTCGACAGGGGGAACTATGGCTACACCTTC,CASSFDRGNYGYTF
TRBJ2-3,14,.,TRBD2,TRBV2,TGTGCCAGCAGAACTAGCGGGGGGTCAGATACGCAGTATTTT,CASRTSGGSDTQYF
TRBJ1-6,15,.,.,TRBV5-1,TGCGCCAGCAGCGCCGGGGGGTCCGCGGATTCACCCCTCCACTTT,CASSAGGSADSPLHF
TRBJ2-3,13,.,.,TRBV5-4,TGTGCCAGCAGCCCAATTTTAGCAGATACGCAGTATTTT,CASSPILADTQYF
TRBJ1-1,13,.,.,TRBV5-1,TGCGCCAGCAGCTTGGCTACGACTAGTGAAGCTTTCTTT,CASSLATTSEAFF
TRBJ1-2,15,.,TRBD1,TRBV4-2,TGTGCCAGCAGCCAGGGACAGGGGGCAAAGGGTGGCTACACCTTC,CASSQGQGAKGGYTF
TRBJ1-1,15,.,.,TRBV4-2,TGTGCCAGCAGCCAGGCGGGATGGGGCAACACTGAAGCTTTCTTT,CASSQAGWGNTEAFF
TRBJ2-7,14,few,TRBD2,TRBV6-2/TRBV6-3,TGTGCCAGCGGTTCTAGCGGGGGTGGGTACGAGCAGTACTTC,CASGSSGGGYEQYF
TRBJ1-2,14,.,.,TRBV9,TGTGCCAGCAGTGACTTAGGGGCTAGCTATGGCTACACCTTC,CASSDLGASYGYTF